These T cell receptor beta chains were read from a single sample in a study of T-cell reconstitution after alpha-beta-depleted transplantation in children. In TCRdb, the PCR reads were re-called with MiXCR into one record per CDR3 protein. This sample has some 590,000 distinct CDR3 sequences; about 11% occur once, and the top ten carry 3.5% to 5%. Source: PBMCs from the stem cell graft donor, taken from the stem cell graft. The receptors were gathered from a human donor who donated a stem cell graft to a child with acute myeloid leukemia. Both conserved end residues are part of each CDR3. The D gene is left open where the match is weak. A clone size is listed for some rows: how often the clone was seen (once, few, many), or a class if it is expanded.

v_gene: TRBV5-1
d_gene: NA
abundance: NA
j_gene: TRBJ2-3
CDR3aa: CASSLAFSDTQYF
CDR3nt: TGCGCCAGCAGCTTGGCCTTTTCGGATACGCAGTATTTT

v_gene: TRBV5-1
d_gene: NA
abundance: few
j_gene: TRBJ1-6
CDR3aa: CASSLDGIGSPLHF
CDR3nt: TGCGCCAGCAGCTTGGACGGGATCGGGTCACCCCTCCACTTT

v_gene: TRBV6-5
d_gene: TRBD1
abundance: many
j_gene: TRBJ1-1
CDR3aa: CASSTGTVQAFF
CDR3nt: TGTGCCAGCAGTACAGGGACAGTCCAAGCTTTCTTT

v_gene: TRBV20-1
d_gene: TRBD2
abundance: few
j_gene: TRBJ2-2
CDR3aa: CSAGTSGRPTGELFF
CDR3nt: TGCAGTGCTGGGACTAGCGGGAGACCCACCGGGGAGCTGTTTTTT

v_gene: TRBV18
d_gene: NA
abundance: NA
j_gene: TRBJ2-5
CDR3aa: CASQETLQETQYF
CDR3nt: TGTGCCAGCCAGGAAACTCTCCAAGAGACCCAGTACTTC

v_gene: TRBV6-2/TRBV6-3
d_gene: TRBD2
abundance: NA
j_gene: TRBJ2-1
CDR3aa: CASSYSARETVEQFF
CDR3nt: TGTGCCAGCAGTTACTCGGCGCGGGAGACGGTTGAGCAGTTCTTC

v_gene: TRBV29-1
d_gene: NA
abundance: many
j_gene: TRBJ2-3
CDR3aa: CSVLQNTDTQYF
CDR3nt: TGCAGCGTCTTACAGAACACAGATACGCAGTATTTT

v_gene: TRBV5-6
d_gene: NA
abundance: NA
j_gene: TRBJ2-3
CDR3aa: CASSPRDTDTQYF
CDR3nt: TGTGCCAGCAGCCCGAGGGATACAGATACGCAGTATTTT

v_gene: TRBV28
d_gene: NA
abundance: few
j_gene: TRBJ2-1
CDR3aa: CLTGNSLNEQFF
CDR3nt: TGTCTGACAGGAAACTCTCTCAATGAGCAGTTCTTC

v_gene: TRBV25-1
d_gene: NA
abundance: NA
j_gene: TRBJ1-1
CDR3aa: CASSELGVESGAFF
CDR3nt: TGTGCCAGCAGTGAATTAGGGGTCGAATCAGGAGCTTTCTTT

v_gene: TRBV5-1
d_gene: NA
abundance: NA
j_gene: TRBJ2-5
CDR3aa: CASTADRETQYF
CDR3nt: TGCGCCAGCACCGCCGACCGGGAGACCCAGTACTTC

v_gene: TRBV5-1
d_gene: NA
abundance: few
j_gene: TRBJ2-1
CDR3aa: CASSQRTVLHEQFF
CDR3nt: TGCGCCAGCAGCCAGAGGACAGTTCTGCATGAGCAGTTCTTC

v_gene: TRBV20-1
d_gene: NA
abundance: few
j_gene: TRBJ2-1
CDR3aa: CSARAAVSVYNEQFF
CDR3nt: TGCAGTGCTAGAGCGGCGGTGTCAGTCTACAATGAGCAGTTCTTC

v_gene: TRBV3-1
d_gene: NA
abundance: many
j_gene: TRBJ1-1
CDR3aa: CASSLEGIGTEAFF
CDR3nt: TGTGCCAGCAGCCTCGAGGGGATAGGAACTGAAGCTTTCTTT

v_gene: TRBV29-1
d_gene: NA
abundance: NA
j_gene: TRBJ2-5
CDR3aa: CSVDGEIGAQYF
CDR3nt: TGCAGCGTTGACGGGGAAATAGGGGCCCAGTACTTC

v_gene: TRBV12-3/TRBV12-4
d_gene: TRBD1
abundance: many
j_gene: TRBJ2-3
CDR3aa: CASSYRQGSTDTQYF
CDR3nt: TGTGCCAGCAGTTACCGACAGGGGAGCACAGATACGCAGTATTTT

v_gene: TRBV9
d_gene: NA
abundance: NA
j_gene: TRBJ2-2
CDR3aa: CASSVSGQNTGELFF
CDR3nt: TGTGCCAGCAGCGTCTCAGGGCAGAACACCGGGGAGCTGTTTTTT

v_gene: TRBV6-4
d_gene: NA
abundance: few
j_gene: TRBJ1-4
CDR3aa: CASSDNRAEGEKLFF
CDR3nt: TGTGCCAGCAGTGACAACAGGGCGGAAGGAGAAAAACTGTTTTTT

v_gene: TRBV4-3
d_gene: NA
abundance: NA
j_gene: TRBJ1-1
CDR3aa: CASSQGQVHTEAFF
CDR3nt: TGCGCCAGCAGCCAAGGACAGGTACACACTGAAGCTTTCTTT

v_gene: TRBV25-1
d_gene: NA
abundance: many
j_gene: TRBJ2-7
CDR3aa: CASSAVDSRDPYEQYF
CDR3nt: TGTGCCAGCAGTGCCGTGGACAGCCGGGATCCCTACGAGCAGTACTTC

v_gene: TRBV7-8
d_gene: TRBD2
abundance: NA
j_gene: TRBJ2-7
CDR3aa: CASSSKGTSGRGRYEQYF
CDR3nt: TGTGCCAGCAGCTCGAAGGGGACTAGCGGGAGGGGCCGGTACGAGCAGTACTTC

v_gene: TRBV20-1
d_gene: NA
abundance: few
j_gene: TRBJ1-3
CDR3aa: CSAPGSGNTIYF
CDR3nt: TGCAGTGCCCCGGGGTCTGGAAACACCATATATTTT

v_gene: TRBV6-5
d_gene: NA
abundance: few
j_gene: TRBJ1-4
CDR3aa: CASSSGVKLFF
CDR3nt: TGTGCCAGCAGTTCAGGGGTAAAACTGTTTTTT

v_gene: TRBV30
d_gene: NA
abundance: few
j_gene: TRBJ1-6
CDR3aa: CAIQGQNNSPLHF
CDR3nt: TGTGCCATTCAGGGGCAGAACAATTCACCCCTCCACTTT

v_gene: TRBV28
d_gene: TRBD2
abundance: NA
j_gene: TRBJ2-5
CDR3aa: CASRDGRVETQYF
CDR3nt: TGTGCCAGCAGGGACGGGAGGGTAGAGACCCAGTACTTC

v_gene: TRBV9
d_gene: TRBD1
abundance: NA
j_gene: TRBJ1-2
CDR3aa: CASSVEGQFYGYTF
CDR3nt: TGTGCCAGCAGCGTAGAGGGACAGTTCTATGGCTACACCTTC

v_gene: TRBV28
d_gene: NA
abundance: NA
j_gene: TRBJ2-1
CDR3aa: CASRAIAFSYNEQFF
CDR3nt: TGTGCCAGCAGGGCTATAGCCTTCTCCTACAATGAGCAGTTCTTC

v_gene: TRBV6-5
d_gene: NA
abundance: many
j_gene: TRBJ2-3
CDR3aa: CASSYSYSSTDTQYF
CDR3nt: TGTGCCAGCAGTTATTCCTACTCTAGCACAGATACGCAGTATTTT